Reported below is one TCR beta chain. The antigen is undetermined. Other DNA sequences in this specimen translate into the identical CDR3. Sequenced by immunoSEQ multiplex PCR; TCRdb stores in-frame clones only, minus some. Here the sample spans about 2.3 million clones, just under 95% being singletons. This sample is part of a study of shared clonotypes between healthy human individuals. The wider study: Ranging from 18 to 49 in age, donors were two women and a few men. Findings of the study overall: Some clonotypes were shared by all four sorted-subset donors, while others were not shared. The non-shared ones had lower generation probabilities than the shared ones.

CDR1 is SGHRS and CDR2 is YFSETQ in the germline V gene. V lost 0 bases and J lost 5; bases outside the gene matches: 2. This CDR3 has 15 residues. The chain combines TRBV5-1 with TRBJ2-1; 10 bases match TRBD2. Sequences were obtained from naive CD4+ T cells from PBMCs. Subset meaning: CD45RA+ positively selected. The sequence was collected from a man younger than 30 in good health. Some clones in this sample may be carry-over from other donors' samples. The CDR3 loop reads CASSLVTSGNNEQFF. CDR3 in DNA: TGCGCCAGCAGCTTGGTAACTAGCGGGAACAATGAGCAGTTCTTC.